The clone carrying this T cell receptor (beta chain) has only a few counts. Its specificity is not known. This sample was taken from a study of T cell repertoires in cytomegalovirus infection. General observations from the study: Dominating the ex vivo response were TCR beta clonotypes that were CMV-specific and HLA-C-restricted.

The CDR3 consists of 13 residues. Germline CDR1 SGHVS, CDR2 FQNEAQ. Trimming removed 5 bases at V and 3 bases at J, with 10 bases between. TCRdb reprocessed the reads with MiXCR, giving one entry per CDR3 protein. Of about 130,000 distinct CDR3 sequences listed, more than 20% are singletons. Sequenced sample: PBMCs, sequenced either directly or after in vitro stimulation (not recorded which). The V call is TRBV7-8, the J call TRBJ1-1; D not resolved. This TCR was recovered from a human donor in good health (CMV status not recorded). Some clones in this sample may be carry-over from other donors' samples. CDR3 protein: CASSPRRDTEAFF. CDR3 DNA sequence: TGTGCCAGCAGCCCACGGAGGGACACTGAAGCTTTCTTT.